These 8 T cell receptor beta chains share one sample of origin, sequenced in a study of beta chain features in type 1 diabetes. Expressed TCRB transcripts were sequenced because the entire RNA isolate underwent reverse transcription. Assay: immunoSEQ multiplex PCR; the TCRdb copy retains only in-frame clones and omits some. Here the sample spans around 400,000 clones, over 13% being singletons. The sequenced sample was naive CD4+ T cells from blood. These receptors came from a woman younger than 35 in good health.

This sequence joins TRBV7-8 and TRBJ2-7; TRBD1 aligns across 11 bases. This CDR3 is 16 amino acids long. Per germline, CDR1 SGHVS and CDR2 FQNEAQ. J gave up 6 bases and V 4 bases, and 11 bases lay outside the gene matches. CDR3 in amino acids: CASSSRPGTGGSEQYF. The CDR3 DNA sequence: TGTGCCAGCAGCTCTCGCCCCGGGACAGGGGGGAGCGAGCAGTACTTC.

Regarding this clone: Other DNA sequences from this sample encode an identical CDR3 as well. The V call is TRBV29-1, the J call TRBJ1-5, with TRBD1 identical over 7 bases. J was trimmed by 2 bases and V by 7 bases; bases with no gene match: 2. CDR1 and CDR2 from the germline V gene are SQVTM and ANQGSEA. The CDR3 runs to 12 residues. Here the CDR3 reads CSAGTGNQPQHF. DNA for the CDR3: TGCAGCGCCGGGACAGGCAATCAGCCCCAGCATTTT.

The chain has TRBV29-1 and TRBJ1-5; D may be TRBD1 (6 bases). This CDR3 spans 13 amino acids. Deletions cut 6 bases from V and 3 bases from J, with 12 bases between. CDR1 and CDR2 from the germline V gene are SQVTM and ANQGSEA. The CDR3 DNA reads TGCAGCGTGGGGTGGGGGCTCAATCAGCCCCAGCATTTT. It is translated as CSVGWGLNQPQHF.

This clone has only a few counts. V and J are TRBV18 and TRBJ2-7; TRBD1 matches 10 bases. There are 14 residues in the CDR3. The V gene's germline CDR1 is KGHSH and CDR2 LQKENI. Trimming cost V 1 base and J 9 bases; bases outside gene matches: 6. CDR3 amino acids: CASSPRGTGDGQYF. CDR3 bases: TGTGCCAGCTCACCACGCGGGACAGGGGACGGGCAGTACTTC.

CDR3: CASSSGAYNEQFF. CDR3 coding DNA: TGTGCCAGCAGCTCAGGGGCCTACAATGAGCAGTTCTTC. This chain joins TRBV5-6 and TRBJ2-1, with D tentatively TRBD1 (6 bases). The CDR3 consists of 13 residues. V lost 3 bases to trimming and J lost 2 bases, with 6 bases between them. The germline V gene encodes CDR1 SGHDT and CDR2 YYEEEE.

This clone has a handful of counts. This chain links TRBV7-9 with TRBJ2-1, with 7 bases that match TRBD2. The CDR3 length is 16 residues. Germline V lookup: CDR1 SEHNR, CDR2 FQNEAQ (reference sequence). The V gene end was trimmed by 2 bases and the J gene end by 6 bases; junction bases not matched to a gene: 10. The CDR3: CASSLRAGAPSNEQFF. The CDR3 nucleotides read TGTGCCAGCAGCTTACGTGCGGGAGCCCCTTCCAATGAGCAGTTCTTC.

Only a few counts were recorded for this clone. The chain has TRBV7-2 and TRBJ2-2; TRBD2 is a possible D gene (5 bases). The V gene lost 10 bases and the J gene lost 5 bases, with 8 bases spanning the gap. From germline, CDR1 is SGHTA and CDR2 FQGNSA. CDR3 length equals 11 residues. CDR3 sequence (DNA): TGTGCCAAGGGCGGGACCGGGGAGCTGTTTTTT. Translating it yields CAKGGTGELFF.

This clone has more than one count but fewer than ten. The J gene is TRBJ2-1, the V gene TRBV28; unclear D gene. Germline V lookup: CDR1 MDHEN, CDR2 SYDVKM. CDR3 length: 14 amino acids. The V gene lost 3 bases and the J gene lost 2 bases, with 8 bases spanning the gap. The CDR3, as DNA: TGTGCCAGCAGTTTCAGGTCGACCTACAATGAGCAGTTCTTC. It encodes CASSFRSTYNEQFF. The full variable domain, with the rest looked up from reference TRBV28 and TRBJ2-1, is DVKVTQSSRYLVKRTGEKVFLECVQDMDHENMFWYRQDPGLGLRLIYFSYDVKMKEKGDIPEGYSVSREKKERFSLILESASTNQTSMYLCASSFRSTYNEQFFGPGTRLTVL.